The next 4 T cell receptor beta chains were all read from a single sample in a study of T cell changes during pregnancy in multiple sclerosis. Some clones are missing from TCRdb's copy, which holds only in-frame ones; the method was immunoSEQ multiplex PCR. Of 65,000 to 90,000 clones listed, approximately 90% are singletons. This sample comprised peripheral blood, obtained in the first trimester of pregnancy. The origin of the receptors is a female donor with multiple sclerosis, enrolled in a pregnancy study.

The rearrangement links TRBV6-5 to TRBJ1-1; TRBD1 aligns across 7 bases. CDR3 length: 14 residues. V lost 0 bases, J lost 4 bases, and 2 bases stayed unmatched. The germline gives CDR1 MNHEY, CDR2 SVGAGI. The CDR3 DNA reads as TGTGCCAGCAGTTACTCGACAGGGTTCACTGAAGCTTTCTTT. It codes for CASSYSTGFTEAFF.

This sequence joins TRBV27 and TRBJ1-5; 8 bases align to TRBD1. Germline CDR1 MNHEY, CDR2 SMNVEV (reference sequence). The CDR3 runs to 15 residues. V trimming: 4 bases; J trimming: 7 bases; junction bases outside the gene matches: 9. The CDR3 DNA sequence: TGTGCCAGCAGTTCGACCCAGGGGGCAGGCCAGCCCCAGCATTTT. It translates to CASSSTQGAGQPQHF.

This clone was observed a handful of times. The CDR3 loop is CASSLGQATYNSPLHF. CDR3 nucleotides: TGCGCCAGCAGCTTGGGACAGGCTACATATAATTCACCCCTCCACTTT. The chain has TRBV5-1 and TRBJ1-6; D possibly corresponds to TRBD1 (6 bases). Trimming removed 0 bases from V and 4 bases from J, with 11 bases in between. Germline V gene data show CDR1 as SGHRS and CDR2 as YFSETQ. The CDR3 is 16 residues long.

This clone was observed once. The rearrangement links TRBV2 to TRBJ1-5, with D perhaps TRBD1 (5 bases). Germline loops: CDR1 SNHLY, CDR2 FYNNEI. The CDR3 is 15 residues long. The V end was cut by 2 bases, the J end by 0 bases, with 8 bases between. For the CDR3, the DNA is TGTGCCAGCAGTGAACGGGGGGTTAGCAATCAGCCCCAGCATTTT. Translating it yields CASSERGVSNQPQHF.